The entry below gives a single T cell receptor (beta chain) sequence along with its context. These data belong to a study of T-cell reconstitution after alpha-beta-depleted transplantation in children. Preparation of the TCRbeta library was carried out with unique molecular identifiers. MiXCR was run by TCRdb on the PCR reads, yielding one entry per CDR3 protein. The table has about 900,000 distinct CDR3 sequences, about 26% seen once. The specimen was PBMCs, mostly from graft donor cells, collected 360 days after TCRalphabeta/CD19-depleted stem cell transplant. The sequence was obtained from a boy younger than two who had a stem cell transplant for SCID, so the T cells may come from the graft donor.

The CDR3 loop reads CASSPSGGQGEQFF. CDR3 nucleotides: TGTGCCAGCAGCCCTAGCGGGGGGCAGGGTGAGCAGTTCTTC. V usage is TRBV7-3 and J usage is TRBJ2-1, with 11 bases identical to TRBD2. V trimming: 5 bases; J trimming: 9 bases; junction bases outside the gene matches: 6. CDR3 size: 14 residues. The germline V gene encodes CDR1 SGHTA and CDR2 FQGTGA.